The present entry profiles one T cell receptor (beta chain) with its context. Its antigen is currently unknown. UMI-tagged TRB cDNA libraries were built via 5' RACE. TCRdb processed the 5' RACE reads again and assigns one entry to each CDR3 protein, with no DNA. The data show some 130,000 distinct CDR3 sequences, and the top ten clones hold around 0.44%. The CDR3 is 13 amino acids. Germline-derived CDR1 and CDR2 are WNHNN and SYGVQD (reference sequence). The authors gated naive CD8+ T cells as CD45RO-CCR7+CD27+CD95-. This entry belongs to a study of CXCR3-negative and CXCR3-positive naive CD8 T cells. Study-level points and caveats: The TRB CDR3s that CXCR3-positive naive cells carried were more hydrophobic than those of CXCR3-negative naive cells.

The chain employs TRBV10-1 and TRBJ2-7. The receptor was isolated from a human donor in good health. Some clones in this sample may be carry-over from other donors' samples. The source material was naive CXCR3+ CD8+ T cells from blood. Subset of the sample: CD45RO-CCR7+CD27+CD95- naive CD8+ T cells expressing CXCR3 (TNR3+). CDR3 amino acids: CASSEGFSYEQYF.